The sequence of this T cell receptor beta chain was determined in a study of regulatory T cells in long-lasting Graves disease. Study-wide context: Newly diagnosed Graves' patients had taken antithyroid drugs under 3 months.

The time point here: newly diagnosed GD, antithyroid drugs for less than 3 months. RNA extracted from PBMCs served as the sequencing template. Regarding the study as a whole: Persistent disease favored TRBV28, TRBJ1-2 and TRBJ2-5.

The CDR3 is made up of 15 amino acids. Per the germline V gene, CDR1 is SGHTA and CDR2 is FQGNSA. Losses at the gene ends were 3 bases for V and 2 bases for J; bases not matched to a gene: 3. TCR beta libraries were built with iRepertoire HTBI primers and Arm-PCR of CDR3 regions. TCRdb used MiXCR to reprocess the multiplex PCR reads, holding one entry per CDR3 protein. There are around 420,000 distinct CDR3 sequences in the sample; about 16% occur only once, and over 20% lies in the top ten. This clonotype has a count of ten or more. The antigen remains unidentified. The source is a female donor with Graves disease. Sequencing used peripheral blood mononuclear cells (PBMCs), obtained at new diagnosis, from a patient treated with antithyroid drugs. The chain has TRBV7-2 and TRBJ2-3, with 9 bases aligning to TRBD2. This chain's CDR3 is CASSFTSGPTDTQYF. Here the CDR3 DNA reads TGTGCCAGCAGCTTCACTAGCGGGCCCACAGATACGCAGTATTTT.